The TCR beta chain described here comes from a study of control samples from healthy donors and cancer patients. From germline, CDR1 is SGHRS and CDR2 YFSETQ. This CDR3 has 15 amino acids. J lost 4 bases, V lost 4 bases, and 8 bases had no gene match. This table comes from immunoSEQ multiplex PCR, and its TCRdb copy is limited to in-frame clones, with some not included. The table has about 67,000 clones, over 75% seen once; the top ten hold roughly 2.4%. The source material was PBMCs. The receptor was isolated from a woman between 45 and 65 years old with head and neck cancer. The chain joins TRBV5-1 to TRBJ2-1; the match to TRBD1 covers 7 bases. CDR3 residues: CASSHGTDLYNEQFF. CDR3 DNA sequence: TGCGCCAGCAGCCATGGGACAGACCTGTACAATGAGCAGTTCTTC.